One TCR beta chain is described in this entry. 5'RACE template switching with UMIs generated TCR beta cDNA. Using the 5' RACE reads, TCRdb records one entry per CDR3 protein without DNA. The sample totals some 140,000 distinct CDR3 sequences. Germline V gene sequence: CDR1 SNHLY, CDR2 FYNNEI. The CDR3 runs to 12 residues. This sample was taken from a study of T cells expressing NK-cell markers. Across the whole study: In sorted CD3+CD56+NKG2C+, CD3+CD56+NKG2C- and CD3+CD56-NKG2C+ T cells, TCR beta repertoires were obtained. The sequencing cohort of eight donors included seven HCMV-seropositive individuals and one seronegative individual.

The clonotype originates from a woman aged 45-60 years in good health. Sequencing input: blood T cells: a sorted CD56 or NKG2C T cell subset, CD4+ or CD8+ T cells, or bulk PBMC T cells (not recorded which). The rearrangement joins TRBV2 to TRBJ2-2. The CDR3 here is CASIAATGELFF.